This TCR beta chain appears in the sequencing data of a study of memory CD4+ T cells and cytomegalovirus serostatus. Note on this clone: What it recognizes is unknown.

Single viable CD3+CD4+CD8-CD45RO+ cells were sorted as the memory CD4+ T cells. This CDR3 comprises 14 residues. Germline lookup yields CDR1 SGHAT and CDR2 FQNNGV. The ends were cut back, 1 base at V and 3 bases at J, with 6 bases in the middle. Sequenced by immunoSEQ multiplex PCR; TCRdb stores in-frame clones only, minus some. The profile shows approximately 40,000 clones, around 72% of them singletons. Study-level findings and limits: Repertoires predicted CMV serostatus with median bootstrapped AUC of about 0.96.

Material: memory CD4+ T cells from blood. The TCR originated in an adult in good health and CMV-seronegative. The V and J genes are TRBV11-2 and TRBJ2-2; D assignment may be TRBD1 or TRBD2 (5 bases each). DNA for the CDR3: TGTGCCAGCAGCTTAGTGGGGGACACCGGGGAGCTGTTTTTT. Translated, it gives CASSLVGDTGELFF.